Sequencing of this T cell receptor (beta chain) was carried out in a study of cytomegalovirus exposure and HLA in healthy donors. About this clone: Antigen unknown. The junction departs from germline at one end; a sequencing error may be responsible.

The study, taken as a whole, reports: It was assumed in the presence/absence analyses that sequencing depth was roughly uniform across donors.

This CDR3 has 16 residues. Germline V gene sequence: CDR1 SEHNR, CDR2 FQNEAQ (reference sequence). The PCR contained 60 Vbeta and 13 Jbeta primers. Clones were read by immunoSEQ multiplex PCR, and TCRdb kept only the in-frame ones, dropping some. The table shows 90,000 to 120,000 clones, with 81% occurring only once. The sequence was collected from a man in his thirties or forties in good health and CMV-seronegative. Sequencing was performed on PBMCs. This sequence joins TRBV7-9 and TRBJ2-4, with 10 bases that match TRBD2. CDR3 region: CVSSRGASGSKNIQYF. For the CDR3, the DNA is TGTGTCAGCAGCCGTGGGGCTAGCGGGAGTAAAAACATTCAGTACTTC. The entire variable domain, with the rest obtained from reference TRBV7-9 and TRBJ2-4, is as follows: DTGVSQNPRHKITKRGQNVTFRCDPISEHNRLYWYRQTLGQGPEFLTYFQNEAQLEKSRLLSDRFSAERPKGSFSTLEIQRTEQGDSAMYLCVSSRGASGSKNIQYFGAGTRLSVL.